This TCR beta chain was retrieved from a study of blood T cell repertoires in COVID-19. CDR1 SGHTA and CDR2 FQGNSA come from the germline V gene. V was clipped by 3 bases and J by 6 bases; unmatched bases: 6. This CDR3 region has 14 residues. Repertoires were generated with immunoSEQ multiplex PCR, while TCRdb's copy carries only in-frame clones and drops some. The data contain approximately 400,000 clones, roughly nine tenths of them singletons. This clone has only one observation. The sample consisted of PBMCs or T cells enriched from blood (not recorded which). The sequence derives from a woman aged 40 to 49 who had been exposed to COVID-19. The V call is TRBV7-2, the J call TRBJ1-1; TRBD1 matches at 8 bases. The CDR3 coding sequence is TGTGCCAGCAGCTTCCGGGACAGGTGGGCTGAAGCTTTCTTT. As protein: CASSFRDRWAEAFF.